This T cell receptor beta chain was obtained from a study of cytomegalovirus exposure and HLA in healthy donors. As for the study in general: From about 200 million T cells, an earlier analysis saw 117 million unique TCR beta sequences.

This CDR3 region has 15 residues. Trimming removed 2 bases at V and 3 bases at J, with 14 bases between. CDR1 and CDR2 (germline): SNHLY, FYNNEI. The donors, nominally healthy at sampling, likely had unrecorded immune exposures. The primer mix had 60 Vbeta and 13 Jbeta primers. TCRdb's table, derived via immunoSEQ multiplex PCR, lists solely in-frame clones and lacks some. Its table lists 150,000 to 200,000 clones. The chain recombines TRBV2 with TRBJ2-7; TRBD1 is a possible D gene (7 bases). Sequencing was done on a sample of PBMCs. The source is a woman aged 60-75 years in good health and CMV-seronegative. The CDR3 DNA follows: TGTGCCAGCAGTGAACGGAGACAGGGAGGCTACGAGCAGTACTTC. Amino acids: CASSERRQGGYEQYF.